The 17 T cell receptor beta chains below were found in one sample sequenced in a study of blood T cell repertoires in COVID-19. Repertoires were generated with immunoSEQ multiplex PCR, while TCRdb's copy carries only in-frame clones and drops some. The sample contains roughly 150,000 clones, about 81% of which appear only once. Sequencing was performed on peripheral blood. These receptor sequences come from a human donor in a cohort sampled during active COVID-19.

The V and J genes are TRBV7-2 and TRBJ2-3; D might be TRBD2 (6 bases). Trimming took 2 bases from V and 4 from J, leaving 22 bases between them. Germline CDR1 SGHTA, CDR2 FQGNSA. This CDR3 is 18 amino acids long. CDR3 nucleotides: TGTGCCAGCAGCTTAAGGGGCGGGGCCCTCAAACCCCCAGATACGCAGTATTTT. Protein sequence: CASSLRGGALKPPDTQYF. Filled out from reference TRBV7-2 and TRBJ2-3, the complete variable domain reads GAGVSQSPSNKVTEKGKDVELRCDPISGHTALYWYRQSLGQGLEFLIYFQGNSAPDKSGLPSDRFSAERTGGSVSTLTIQRTQQEDSAVYLCASSLRGGALKPPDTQYFGPGTRLTVL.

The rearrangement links TRBV19 to TRBJ2-3; 8 bases agree with TRBD2. CDR1 is LNHDA, CDR2 SQIVND, per germline (reference sequence). The CDR3 is 15 amino acids. The V and J ends lost 7 bases and 2 bases, in that order; junction bases with no gene match: 8. CDR3 residues: CASNQWRGATDTQYF. DNA for the CDR3: TGTGCCAGTAACCAGTGGCGGGGGGCCACAGATACGCAGTATTTT.

This clone was seen more than once but under ten times. V is TRBV18 and J is TRBJ2-7, with D possibly matching TRBD1 (5 bases). Between the trimmed V and J ends, which lost 2 bases and 0 bases, there was a span of 17 bases. CDR3 length equals 17 residues. CDR1 is KGHSH, CDR2 LQKENI, per germline. The DNA for the CDR3 is TGTGCCAGCTCACCAAGGGGCAAGGACGCCGGCTCCTACGAGCAGTACTTC. Translating it yields CASSPRGKDAGSYEQYF.

This clone came up many times. The chain has TRBV7-8 and TRBJ1-3; D is unclear. Trimming took off 3 bases at V and 0 bases at J, with 9 bases between the two ends. This CDR3 region has 15 residues. Germline V gene sequence: CDR1 SGHVS, CDR2 FQNEAQ. CDR3 in DNA: TGTGCCAGCAGCTTGGCCAGTGACTCTGGAAACACCATATATTTT. It encodes CASSLASDSGNTIYF. Using reference TRBV7-8 and TRBJ1-3 for the parts outside the CDR3, the full variable domain is GAGVSQSPRYKVAKRGQDVALRCDPISGHVSLFWYQQALGQGPEFLTYFQNEAQLDKSGLPSDRFFAERPEGSVSTLKIQRTQQEDSAVYLCASSLASDSGNTIYFGEGSWLTVV.

This clone was counted once. This chain uses TRBV5-6 with TRBJ2-7; 9 bases line up with TRBD2. The CDR3 runs to 14 residues. V shed 0 bases and J 6 bases; nucleotides not matched to a gene: 4. CDR1 is SGHDT, CDR2 YYEEEE, per germline. CDR3 DNA sequence: TGTGCCAGCAGCTTGGGCCCAGCGGGGGGCGAGCAGTACTTC. It encodes CASSLGPAGGEQYF.

J is TRBJ2-5 and V is TRBV5-1; 12 bases match TRBD2. Germline V gene lookup returns CDR1 SGHRS and CDR2 YFSETQ. This CDR3 has 17 amino acids. The trim removed 2 bases at V and 4 bases at J, leaving 9 bases unmatched. CDR3 DNA: TGCGCCAGCAGCTTTTCGACTAGCGGGGGCCGGCGAGAGACCCAGTACTTC. Protein product: CASSFSTSGGRRETQYF. The variable domain in full, completed from reference TRBV5-1 and TRBJ2-5, reads KAGVTQTPRYLIKTRGQQVTLSCSPISGHRSVSWYQQTPGQGLQFLFEYFSETQRNKGNFPGRFSGRQFSNSRSEMNVSTLELGDSALYLCASSFSTSGGRRETQYFGPGTRLLVL.

V usage is TRBV19 and J usage is TRBJ2-7; TRBD1 matches at 12 bases. V lost 3 bases, J lost 1 base, and 10 bases stayed unmatched. This CDR3 is built from 18 residues. Germline V gene data show CDR1 as LNHDA and CDR2 as SQIVND (reference sequence). DNA of the CDR3: TGTGCCAGTAGTATCGAGGAGTCGGGACAGGGGGCTTCCTACGAGCAGTACTTC. Its protein is CASSIEESGQGASYEQYF.

This chain joins TRBV18 and TRBJ2-5; TRBD2 agrees at 7 bases. CDR1 and CDR2 (germline): KGHSH, LQKENI. With 6 bases clipped from V and 5 bases from J, the junction kept 6 bases outside the gene matches. The CDR3 is 13 residues long. CDR3 coding DNA: TGTGCCAGCTCCCCAGGGACTACGGAGACCCAGTACTTC. Its protein product is CASSPGTTETQYF.

The genes are TRBV9 and TRBJ2-7; the match to TRBD1 covers 9 bases. Germline CDR1 reads SGDLS; CDR2 reads YYNGEE. The CDR3 loop spans 13 amino acids. Trimming at V came to 4 bases and at J to 5 bases, leaving 4 bases not matched to a gene. The chain's CDR3 is CASSLRTGDEQYF. The DNA of the CDR3 is TGTGCCAGCAGCCTTAGGACAGGGGACGAGCAGTACTTC.

J is TRBJ2-2 and V is TRBV5-6; TRBD2 matches at 7 bases. Unmatched junction bases numbered 7, after V lost 1 base and J lost 4 bases. Germline V CDR1 and CDR2: SGHDT, YYEEEE. The CDR3 runs to 16 residues. DNA for the CDR3: TGTGCCAGCAGCTTGCGGCGCGGGAGCGGCACCGGGGAGCTGTTTTTT. It specifies CASSLRRGSGTGELFF.

The genes are TRBV3-1 (or the pseudogene TRBV3-2) and TRBJ2-1; the match to TRBD2 covers 14 bases. The CDR3 spans 13 residues. Germline V gene sequence: CDR1 LGHDT, CDR2 YNNKEL (reference sequence). Trimming removed 8 bases from V and 10 bases from J; junction bases left unmatched: 4. In DNA form, the CDR3 reads TGTGCCAGCCGCGGACTAGCGGGGGGCGAGCAGTTCTTC. It specifies CASRGLAGGEQFF.

This clone has a single count. V gene TRBV6-2 or TRBV6-3 combines with J gene TRBJ2-7; the D is unclear. Trimming cost V 6 bases and J 2 bases, with 14 bases left between them. Per germline, CDR1 MNHEY and CDR2 SVGEGT. CDR3 length: 14 amino acids. The chain's CDR3 is CASSPDMLPYEQYF. CDR3 DNA sequence: TGTGCCAGCAGCCCCGACATGTTACCCTACGAGCAGTACTTC.

The chain carries TRBV28 and TRBJ1-2; tentatively, D is TRBD1 (5 bases). The CDR3 loop spans 13 amino acids. In germline, CDR1 is MDHEN, CDR2 SYDVKM. Trimming shortened V by 3 bases and J by 8 bases, and 13 bases separated the two germline ends. DNA for the CDR3: TGTGCCAGCAGTTTGGGAGGTCGGGGCGGCTACACCTTC. Amino acid sequence: CASSLGGRGGYTF.

The chain joins TRBV10-1 to TRBJ2-7; 8 bases are shared with TRBD1. Trimming cost V 4 bases and J 3 bases; bases outside gene matches: 5. The CDR3 consists of 14 residues. Germline lookup yields CDR1 WNHNN and CDR2 SYGVQD (reference sequence). The DNA of the CDR3 is TGCGCCAGCAGTGGAGGGACAGGTGGCTACGAGCAGTACTTC. The encoded protein is CASSGGTGGYEQYF.

The chain has TRBV28 and TRBJ2-5; 8 positions agree with TRBD1. Trimming cost V 4 bases and J 2 bases; bases outside gene matches: 0. Germline-derived CDR1 and CDR2 are MDHEN and SYDVKM. The CDR3 covers 13 residues. The CDR3 DNA reads as TGTGCCAGCAGTTGGACAGGGCAAGAGACCCAGTACTTC. Translated: CASSWTGQETQYF.

The chain uses TRBV29-1 and TRBJ1-1, with D possibly TRBD1 on 5 matching bases. Germline CDR1 is SQVTM and CDR2 is ANQGSEA. This CDR3 spans 12 amino acids. Deletions cut 6 bases from V and 3 bases from J, with 11 bases between. CDR3 coding DNA: TGCAGCGTCGTGTGGGGGGACACTGAAGCTTTCTTT. Protein product: CSVVWGDTEAFF.

This clone came up a few times. The chain has TRBV7-9 and TRBJ1-2; unclear D gene. V was shortened by 2 bases and J by 1 base, with 8 bases between the two germline ends. Germline CDR1 and CDR2: SEHNR and FQNEAQ (reference sequence). This CDR3 has 14 amino acids. CDR3 protein: CASSLSESNYGYTF. The CDR3, as DNA: TGTGCCAGCAGCTTATCTGAGAGTAACTATGGCTACACCTTC.